These T cell receptor beta chains were read from a single sample in a study of neurological immune-mediated disorders. TCRdb reanalysed the 5' RACE reads using MiXCR and keeps one entry per CDR3 protein. Here the sample spans under 80,000 distinct CDR3 sequences, over 12% being singletons. Source material: PBMCs. The origin of the receptors is a woman in her forties or fifties in good health. CDR3s include the opening cysteine and the closing phenylalanine or tryptophan. D genes are given only for firm matches. Rows give clone size only sometimes, using once, few, many, or a class for an expanded clone.

j_call: TRBJ2-7
v_call: TRBV5-6
clone_size: many
d_call: TRBD1
cdr3_nt: TGTGCCAGCAGCTCACGACAGGGGACGGGGGAGCAGTACTTC
cdr3_aa: CASSSRQGTGEQYF

j_call: TRBJ2-1
v_call: TRBV20-1
clone_size: once
d_call: NA
cdr3_nt: TGCAGTGTTAGGATAAGGGACTACAATGAGCAGTTCTTC
cdr3_aa: CSVRIRDYNEQFF

j_call: TRBJ1-6
v_call: TRBV20-1
clone_size: few
d_call: NA
cdr3_nt: TGCAGTGCTAGAGAGGTCCTTGAGGGGGGCCCCTATTCACCCCTCCACTTT
cdr3_aa: CSAREVLEGGPYSPLHF

j_call: TRBJ2-7
v_call: TRBV7-2
clone_size: many
d_call: TRBD2
cdr3_nt: TGTGCCAGCAGCTTAGCAAGTACTAGCGGTGACTACGAGCAGTACTTC
cdr3_aa: CASSLASTSGDYEQYF

j_call: TRBJ2-7
v_call: TRBV5-1
clone_size: few
d_call: TRBD2
cdr3_nt: TGCGCCAGCAGCGCAACACAAGCGGGAGAGGTGTACGAGCAGTACTTC
cdr3_aa: CASSATQAGEVYEQYF

j_call: TRBJ2-2
v_call: TRBV29-1
clone_size: many
d_call: NA
cdr3_nt: TGCAGCGCCCTGAGCGCCCCGGTAGGGGAGCTGTTTTTT
cdr3_aa: CSALSAPVGELFF

j_call: TRBJ1-1
v_call: TRBV12-3/TRBV12-4
clone_size: many
d_call: NA
cdr3_nt: TGTGCCAGCACTCCTAGGAGGGTGTTGAGCACTGAAGCTTTCTTT
cdr3_aa: CASTPRRVLSTEAFF

j_call: TRBJ1-1
v_call: TRBV2
clone_size: few
d_call: TRBD1
cdr3_nt: TGTGCCAGCAACCCACAGGGGGGAATGAACACTGAAGCTTTCTTT
cdr3_aa: CASNPQGGMNTEAFF

j_call: TRBJ1-2
v_call: TRBV5-5
clone_size: many
d_call: TRBD1
cdr3_nt: TGTGCCAGCAGTTTTCAGGGGGTGAGTGGCTACACCTTC
cdr3_aa: CASSFQGVSGYTF

j_call: TRBJ2-1
v_call: TRBV5-1
clone_size: NA
d_call: TRBD1
cdr3_nt: TGCGCCAGCAGCTCAGGGACAGGGGTTGGTGAGCAGTTCTTC
cdr3_aa: CASSSGTGVGEQFF

j_call: TRBJ2-1
v_call: TRBV15
clone_size: once
d_call: TRBD2
cdr3_nt: TGTGCCACCAGCAGAGAGGGAGCGGGATACAATGAGCAGTTCTTC
cdr3_aa: CATSREGAGYNEQFF

j_call: TRBJ2-1
v_call: TRBV4-2
clone_size: many
d_call: NA
cdr3_nt: TGTGCCAGCAGCTTGCGGCAGGGGCGTGAAAATGAGCAGTTCTTC
cdr3_aa: CASSLRQGRENEQFF

j_call: TRBJ2-3
v_call: TRBV7-2
clone_size: many
d_call: TRBD1
cdr3_nt: TGTGCCAGCAGCTCTCGAAGGGGGCCTGGCACAGATACGCAGTATTTT
cdr3_aa: CASSSRRGPGTDTQYF

j_call: TRBJ2-1
v_call: TRBV28
clone_size: many
d_call: TRBD2
cdr3_nt: TGTGCCAGCAGCCCCACAGGAGCGGGAGGGCTGGGTGAGCAGTTCTTC
cdr3_aa: CASSPTGAGGLGEQFF

j_call: TRBJ1-5
v_call: TRBV18
clone_size: many
d_call: NA
cdr3_nt: TGTGCCAGCTCGCCGGACACTAGCAATCAGCCCCAGCATTTT
cdr3_aa: CASSPDTSNQPQHF

j_call: TRBJ2-1
v_call: TRBV20-1
clone_size: many
d_call: NA
cdr3_nt: TGCAGTGTCCGCCTGCCCCATAGCGGCAATGAGCAGTTCTTC
cdr3_aa: CSVRLPHSGNEQFF

j_call: TRBJ1-4
v_call: TRBV6-5
clone_size: many
d_call: NA
cdr3_nt: TGTGCCAGCGGGAGAGGGAGACCAACTAATGAAAAACTGTTTTTT
cdr3_aa: CASGRGRPTNEKLFF

j_call: TRBJ2-1
v_call: TRBV5-6
clone_size: NA
d_call: NA
cdr3_nt: TGTGCCAGCAGCCCTGGTGCGGGGGCGGAAAATGAGCAGTTCTTC
cdr3_aa: CASSPGAGAENEQFF

j_call: TRBJ2-5
v_call: TRBV29-1
clone_size: many
d_call: TRBD2
cdr3_nt: TGCAGCGTTGGGGGAGGACTAGCGGGAGAAGAGACCCAGTACTTC
cdr3_aa: CSVGGGLAGEETQYF

j_call: TRBJ1-3
v_call: TRBV5-1
clone_size: many
d_call: NA
cdr3_nt: TGCGCCAGCAGCTTGGTTCCTCTGGTTGGAAACACCATATATTTT
cdr3_aa: CASSLVPLVGNTIYF

j_call: TRBJ1-2
v_call: TRBV5-1
clone_size: many
d_call: TRBD1
cdr3_nt: TGCGCCAGCAGCCACGGGACAGCGGCTAACTATGGCTACACCTTC
cdr3_aa: CASSHGTAANYGYTF